The 20 T cell receptor beta chains given below trace back to one sample, sequenced in a study of cytomegalovirus exposure and HLA in healthy donors. PCR primers comprised 60 Vbeta and 13 Jbeta primers. Using immunoSEQ multiplex PCR, the repertoire was profiled, and TCRdb retains in-frame clones only, with some absent. The sample includes roughly 100,000 clones, roughly 80% of them seen just once. Specimen: PBMCs. These receptors came from a man aged 40-50 years in good health and CMV-seropositive.

The table lists this clone with a few counts. The chain combines TRBV15 with TRBJ2-1; tentatively, D is TRBD1 (5 bases). CDR1 is LNHNV, CDR2 YYDKDF, per germline (reference sequence). There are 14 residues in the CDR3. V lost 3 bases and J 2 bases, leaving 8 bases between the germline ends. The CDR3 loop reads CATSRTVAYNEQFF. The CDR3 DNA follows: TGTGCCACCAGCAGGACAGTTGCCTACAATGAGCAGTTCTTC. Complete variable domain (other parts from reference TRBV15 and TRBJ2-1): DAMVIQNPRYQVTQFGKPVTLSCSQTLNHNVMYWYQQKSSQAPKLLFHYYDKDFNNEADTPDNFQSRRPNTSFCFLDIRSPGLGDTAMYLCATSRTVAYNEQFFGPGTRLTVL.

The gene calls are TRBV5-1 and TRBJ2-6, with D perhaps TRBD1 (5 bases). Germline lookup yields CDR1 SGHRS and CDR2 YFSETQ. The CDR3 is 16 residues long. V shed 5 bases and J shed 3 bases, with 15 bases lying between them. This chain's CDR3 is CASSDRLDSGANVLTF. CDR3 DNA: TGCGCCAGCAGTGATAGGTTAGACAGTGGGGCCAACGTCCTGACTTTC.

V and J are TRBV6-5 and TRBJ1-5; D call uncertain. CDR1 and CDR2 from the germline V gene are MNHEY and SVGAGI. V lost 5 bases to trimming and J lost 5 bases, with 16 bases between them. The CDR3 runs 15 residues. CDR3 nucleotide sequence: TGTGCCAGCAGTCCTCTCCAGAGGGTTGATCAGCCCCAGCATTTT. This encodes CASSPLQRVDQPQHF.

The rearrangement links TRBV5-1 to TRBJ2-7; TRBD2 matches 15 bases. In germline, CDR1 is SGHRS, CDR2 YFSETQ. The CDR3 contains 19 residues. V lost 4 bases, J lost 3 bases, and 14 bases stayed unmatched. The CDR3 nucleotides are TGCGCCAGCAGCGGCGGACTGTGGACTAGCGGGGGGGATAACTACGAGCAGTACTTC. This sequence encodes CASSGGLWTSGGDNYEQYF.

The chain employs TRBV6-1 and TRBJ2-1; possible D gene TRBD1, 6 bases. The ends were cut back, 10 bases at V and 3 bases at J, with 16 bases in the middle. This CDR3 is built from 14 residues. The germline V gene encodes CDR1 MNHNS and CDR2 SASEGT. The CDR3 DNA is TGTGCCACCGGGGCAGGACAGCTCTACAATGAGCAGTTCTTC. Translation: CATGAGQLYNEQFF.

The chain is built from TRBV5-1 and TRBJ1-2; tentative D call: TRBD1 (6 bases). CDR3 length: 16 amino acids. Between the trimmed V and J ends, which lost 0 bases and 2 bases, there was a span of 14 bases. Germline V gives CDR1 SGHRS, CDR2 YFSETQ. Written as DNA, the CDR3 is TGCGCCAGCAGCTTGGAAGGGGGACGGCAGAACTATGGCTACACCTTC. Protein: CASSLEGGRQNYGYTF.

The genes are TRBV19 and TRBJ2-4; possible D gene TRBD2, 6 bases. Trimming left V 4 bases short and J 6 bases short, with 10 bases between. Germline CDR1 is LNHDA and CDR2 is SQIVND (reference sequence). The length of the CDR3 is 13 residues. CDR3 in DNA: TGTGCCAGTAGTACGGACTATGGAAACATTCAGTACTTC. This codes for CASSTDYGNIQYF.

This chain uses TRBV5-6 with TRBJ2-2; tentatively, D is TRBD2 (6 bases). The CDR3 contains 15 residues. The germline gives CDR1 SGHDT, CDR2 YYEEEE. V lost 4 bases and J 2 bases, leaving 12 bases between the germline ends. CDR3 protein: CASSQWDFNTGELFF. CDR3 nucleotides: TGTGCCAGCAGCCAATGGGACTTTAACACCGGGGAGCTGTTTTTT. Together with reference TRBV5-6 and TRBJ2-2, the CDR3 gives the full variable domain: DAGVTQSPTHLIKTRGQQVTLRCSPKSGHDTVSWYQQALGQGPQFIFQYYEEEERQRGNFPDRFSGHQFPNYSSELNVNALLLGDSALYLCASSQWDFNTGELFFGEGSRLTVL.

V gene TRBV6-6 combines with J gene TRBJ1-5, with D tentatively TRBD1 (6 bases). V was shortened by 4 bases and J by 6 bases, with 10 bases between the two germline ends. The CDR3 is made up of 13 amino acids. The germline V gene encodes CDR1 MNHNY and CDR2 SVGAGI (reference sequence). The CDR3 DNA is TGTGCCAGCAGTTTAAACAGGGTTCAGCCCCAGCATTTT. Encoded protein: CASSLNRVQPQHF.

This clone came up once. The V gene is TRBV5-4, the J gene TRBJ2-2; D is undetermined. CDR1 and CDR2 (germline): SGHNT, YYREEE (reference sequence). The CDR3 is 15 amino acids. V gave up 0 bases and J gave up 1 base, with 7 bases separating them. In DNA, the CDR3 is TGTGCCAGCAGCTTGGATCGGGTGAACACCGGGGAGCTGTTTTTT. Its translation: CASSLDRVNTGELFF.

The rearrangement uses TRBV7-8 and TRBJ2-5; D possibly corresponds to TRBD2 (6 bases). This CDR3 has 14 amino acids. The germline V gene has CDR1 SGHVS and CDR2 FQNEAQ. V was trimmed by 1 base and J by 0 bases, leaving 6 bases between them. Written as DNA, the CDR3 is TGTGCCAGCAGCTTAGGGGGGGACCAAGAGACCCAGTACTTC. Amino acids: CASSLGGDQETQYF.

This clone was detected only once. The chain employs TRBV2 and TRBJ1-1; TRBD1 matches 8 bases. The length of the CDR3 is 13 residues. V shed 6 bases, J shed 4 bases, and the junction held 4 bases outside the gene matches. Germline CDR1 and CDR2: SNHLY and FYNNEI. The CDR3 region has the DNA TGTGCCAGCAGATTACAGGGGGGCACTGAAGCTTTCTTT. This sequence encodes CASRLQGGTEAFF. Full variable domain (remainder filled in from reference TRBV2 and TRBJ1-1): EPEVTQTPSHQVTQMGQEVILRCVPISNHLYFYWYRQILGQKVEFLVSFYNNEISEKSEIFDDQFSVERPDGSNFTLKIRSTKLEDSAMYFCASRLQGGTEAFFGQGTRLTVV.

The chain uses TRBV7-2 and TRBJ2-7; 8 positions match TRBD1. Germline values: CDR1 SGHTA, CDR2 FQGNSA. V shed 1 base and J 3 bases; nucleotides not matched to a gene: 2. This CDR3 spans 14 amino acids. DNA for the CDR3: TGTGCCAGCAGCTTAGGGGGACAGGTCTACGAGCAGTACTTC. It specifies CASSLGGQVYEQYF.

The chain carries TRBV5-6 and TRBJ1-2, with a tentative D call TRBD1 (5 bases). Trimming pared 0 bases from V and 8 bases from J, leaving 11 bases between. This CDR3 has 13 residues. Germline V CDR1 and CDR2: SGHDT, YYEEEE. CDR3 DNA: TGTGCCAGCAGCTTGGCAGGGAATCTAGGCTACACCTTC. It specifies CASSLAGNLGYTF.

This chain joins TRBV29-1 and TRBJ1-3; no clear D gene. The CDR3 spans 14 residues. Germline V gives CDR1 SQVTM, CDR2 ANQGSEA. V was shortened by 4 bases and J by 0 bases, with 10 bases between the two germline ends. The CDR3 loop reads CSVGEDSSGNTIYF. In nucleotides, the CDR3 is TGCAGCGTTGGTGAGGATAGCTCTGGAAACACCATATATTTT.

This clone was seen only a few times. The chain recombines TRBV2 with TRBJ1-1, with D unresolved. Looked up from germline, CDR1 is SNHLY and CDR2 is FYNNEI. The CDR3 is made up of 13 amino acids. Trimming cost V 2 bases and J 4 bases, with 8 bases left between them. The CDR3 here is CASSELAGTEAFF. The CDR3 DNA sequence: TGTGCCAGCAGTGAATTGGCGGGCACTGAAGCTTTCTTT.

The chain joins TRBV19 to TRBJ2-5, with TRBD2 matching over 8 bases. Germline V gene lookup returns CDR1 LNHDA and CDR2 SQIVND (reference sequence). V was clipped by 4 bases and J by 1 base; unmatched bases: 5. The CDR3 is made up of 15 amino acids. CDR3 DNA: TGTGCCAGTAGTAAAGTGGGGACTAGCCAAGAGACCCAGTACTTC. It translates to CASSKVGTSQETQYF.

The rearrangement uses TRBV4-3 and TRBJ1-1; D is unresolved. The V end lost 5 bases, the J end lost 0 bases, and 10 bases lay between the germline ends. Germline V lookup: CDR1 LGHNA, CDR2 YSLEER. The CDR3 has 14 residues. The CDR3 reads CASSEQIMNTEAFF. CDR3 nucleotide sequence: TGCGCCAGCAGCGAACAAATCATGAACACTGAAGCTTTCTTT.

V gene TRBV2 combines with J gene TRBJ1-1; 7 bases map to TRBD1. The CDR3 sequence is 16 residues long. Germline V gives CDR1 SNHLY, CDR2 FYNNEI. V lost 9 bases to trimming and J lost 2 bases; unmatched junction nucleotides: 15. Here the CDR3 DNA reads TGTGCCAGGGGATTAACAGGGGCGATTCTTAACACTGAAGCTTTCTTT. Protein sequence: CARGLTGAILNTEAFF.

The sample holds a few counts of this clone. This rearrangement joins TRBV18 to TRBJ2-3, with TRBD2 identical over 8 bases. The CDR3 loop spans 16 amino acids. V was pared by 2 bases and J by 4 bases, with 8 bases of the junction left unmatched. Germline values: CDR1 KGHSH, CDR2 LQKENI. In nucleotides, the CDR3 is TGTGCCAGCTCACCAGAAGGACTAGCTCCCGCAGATACGCAGTATTTT. Protein sequence: CASSPEGLAPADTQYF.